These T cell receptor beta chains were read from a single sample in a study of T cell repertoires in cytomegalovirus infection. From the reads, TCRdb called clonotypes with MiXCR, one entry per CDR3 protein. The table includes some 200,000 distinct CDR3 sequences, roughly 9% detected once. Material: PBMCs. The receptors were sampled from a human donor in good health (CMV status not recorded). Some clones in this sample may be carry-over from other donors' samples. Both conserved end residues are part of each CDR3. The D gene is left open where the match is weak. The size field is filled for only some rows; it gives once, few, many or a size class.

v_gene	abundance	j_gene	d_gene	CDR3nt	CDR3aa
TRBV7-9	many	TRBJ1-1	.	TGTGCCAGCAGCGTCTTGGGACTCACTGAAGCTTTCTTT	CASSVLGLTEAFF
TRBV5-4	.	TRBJ2-7	.	TGTGCCAGCAGATCCGGGCCCTACGAGCAGTACTTC	CASRSGPYEQYF
TRBV6-2/TRBV6-3	few	TRBJ2-5	.	TGTGCCAGCAGTCTCATAGGCGGAGGGAGAGAGACCCAGTACTTC	CASSLIGGGRETQYF
TRBV29-1	.	TRBJ1-2	.	TGCAGCGTTCTACTAGGGTCAAGGCCTGGCTACACCTTC	CSVLLGSRPGYTF
TRBV2	.	TRBJ2-5	TRBD2	TGTGCCAGCAGAACGGGACTAGCGGCACAAGAGACCCAGTACTTC	CASRTGLAAQETQYF
TRBV12-3/TRBV12-4	many	TRBJ2-1	.	TGTGCCAGCACACCCCCCGCTAGAACCTACAATGAGCAGTTCTTC	CASTPPARTYNEQFF
TRBV7-2	many	TRBJ2-3	.	TGTGCCAGCAGATCCTCAGGGGGCACAGATACGCAGTATTTT	CASRSSGGTDTQYF
TRBV7-3	many	TRBJ1-5	.	TGTGCCAGCAGCTCAAGCAACGAGGGACAAACCGAAGGTCAGCCCCAGCATTTT	CASSSSNEGQTEGQPQHF
TRBV19	.	TRBJ2-1	.	TGTGCCAGTAGTCCTAGGGACGGTACTACCTATGAGCAGTTCTTC	CASSPRDGTTYEQFF
TRBV19	many	TRBJ1-5	TRBD1	TGTGCCAGTAGCCCGACAAACCTGGCAGGGGGCTCTCAGCCCCAGCATTTT	CASSPTNLAGGSQPQHF
TRBV7-6	many	TRBJ1-5	TRBD1	TGTGCCAGCAGCCCGGGACAGCAACGTCAGCCCCAGCATTTT	CASSPGQQRQPQHF
TRBV10-3	many	TRBJ2-5	.	TGTGCCATCAGTGAGTCTAACCAAGAGACCCAGTACTTC	CAISESNQETQYF
TRBV14	.	TRBJ2-7	.	TGTGCCAGCAGCGCCCGCCGGGGATACTACGAGCAGTACTTC	CASSARRGYYEQYF
TRBV19	many	TRBJ2-7	TRBD2	TGTGCCAGTAAGTGGTCTAGCGGGGGACCTACCTACGAGCAGTACTTC	CASKWSSGGPTYEQYF
TRBV5-5	.	TRBJ2-7	.	TGTGCCAGCAGCTTGCTGGGTTTCGACGAGCAGTACTTC	CASSLLGFDEQYF
TRBV12-3/TRBV12-4	many	TRBJ1-1	.	TGTGCCAGCAGTTTGCATATGAACACTGAAGCTTTCTTT	CASSLHMNTEAFF
TRBV18	many	TRBJ2-1	.	TGTGCCAGCTCAACACCCCGAAATGAGCAGTTCTTC	CASSTPRNEQFF
TRBV7-2	many	TRBJ2-1	TRBD1	TGTGCCAGCAGTTCCGGGACAGGGGGCGGGAATGAGCAGTTCTTC	CASSSGTGGGNEQFF
TRBV12-5	many	TRBJ2-1	.	TGTGCTAGTGATACAGGGCGGGGGCATGAGCAGTTCTTC	CASDTGRGHEQFF
TRBV29-1	many	TRBJ2-7	.	TGCAGCGTAGCCCGATTGGGGATTCAGTACTTC	CSVARLGIQYF